The sequence of this T cell receptor (beta chain) was determined in a study of resident and recirculating memory T cells in vitiligo. Study-wide findings and caveats: Non-conserved TCRs across sites and patients suggested distinct clones per lesion.

Produced via immunoSEQ multiplex PCR; TCRdb's table is partial and in-frame only. The table includes roughly 80,000 clones, about 91% detected once. Patients had received no treatment within the previous three months. The CDR3 extends over 14 amino acids. CDR1 is SGHNT, CDR2 YYREEE, per germline (reference sequence). Unmatched junction bases numbered 4, after V lost 4 bases and J lost 8 bases. Note on this clone: Its antigen remains unknown.

This TCR was sampled from a male donor with vitiligo. The rearrangement joins TRBV5-4 to TRBJ1-4, with TRBD1 identical over 11 bases. Specimen: blood. In nucleotides, the CDR3 is TGTGCCAGCAGCCGGACAGGGGGCGTCGAAAAACTGTTTTTT. It translates to CASSRTGGVEKLFF.